This is a list of T cell receptor beta chains from one sample in a study of blood T cell repertoires in COVID-19. TCRdb's copy holds only in-frame clones and misses some; the assay was immunoSEQ multiplex PCR. This table has roughly 230,000 clones, over 75% appearing once. Specimen: peripheral blood. The source of these receptors is a man aged 50 to 60 with COVID-19, enrolled during active disease. Both conserved end residues are part of each CDR3. A D gene is named only where the DNA matches it firmly. Some rows mark clone size as missing; the rest say once, few, many or name a class of expanded clone.

v_gene	abundance	j_gene	d_gene	CDR3aa	CDR3nt
TRBV6-5	.	TRBJ1-6	.	CASSWDTPNSPLHF	TGTGCCAGCAGCTGGGACACGCCGAATTCACCCCTCCACTTT
TRBV10-3	.	TRBJ2-4	TRBD2	CATGTSGAKNIQYF	TGTGCCACTGGGACTAGCGGAGCCAAAAACATTCAGTACTTC
TRBV7-8	.	TRBJ1-5	.	CASSLGTGQPQHF	TGTGCCAGCAGCTTAGGCACGGGTCAGCCCCAGCATTTT
TRBV5-8	many	TRBJ2-7	.	CASSLLGAQGYEQYF	TGTGCCAGCAGCTTATTGGGGGCTCAGGGTTACGAGCAGTACTTC
TRBV11-2	.	TRBJ2-5	.	CASSLDRETQYF	TGTGCCAGCAGCTTAGATAGAGAGACCCAGTACTTC
TRBV10-3	.	TRBJ2-7	.	CAISESYSSYEQYF	TGTGCCATCAGTGAGTCGTACAGCTCCTACGAGCAGTACTTC
TRBV7-8	.	TRBJ1-1	.	CASSLGGRMNTEAFF	TGTGCCAGCAGCTTAGGAGGGAGGATGAACACTGAAGCTTTCTTT
TRBV30	.	TRBJ1-2	TRBD1	CAWNRGRIFTGYTF	TGTGCCTGGAACAGGGGGCGCATCTTTACTGGCTACACCTTC
TRBV3-1/TRBV3-2	.	TRBJ2-1	.	CASSQAWQGPSPEQFF	TGTGCCAGCAGCCAAGCATGGCAGGGGCCTTCCCCGGAGCAGTTCTTC
TRBV6-5	.	TRBJ1-5	.	CATRTPSNQPQHF	TGTGCCACCCGGACACCAAGCAATCAGCCCCAGCATTTT
TRBV6-6	.	TRBJ2-3	TRBD1	CASSRKPYSRQGGRTDTQYF	TGTGCCAGCAGTCGAAAACCTTACAGCCGACAGGGGGGCCGCACAGATACGCAGTATTTT
TRBV27	.	TRBJ1-6	.	CASTYSVQYNSPLHF	TGTGCCAGCACCTACTCCGTCCAATATAATTCACCCCTCCACTTT
TRBV6-5	few	TRBJ1-1	.	CASSWELNTEAFF	TGTGCCAGCAGTTGGGAGCTGAACACTGAAGCTTTCTTT
TRBV10-3	.	TRBJ2-3	TRBD2	CAISAGRGAGGLDTQYF	TGTGCCATCAGTGCCGGCCGTGGTGCGGGGGGGTTAGATACGCAGTATTTT
TRBV19	.	TRBJ1-2	.	CASTDPGRENYGYTF	TGTGCCAGTACCGATCCAGGGAGGGAGAACTATGGCTACACCTTC
TRBV6-4	.	TRBJ1-5	TRBD1	CASSDSTGGNQPQHF	TGTGCCAGCAGTGACTCGACAGGGGGCAATCAGCCCCAGCATTTT
TRBV3-1/TRBV3-2	.	TRBJ2-7	TRBD2	CASNLAGGRSYEQYF	TGTGCCAGCAACCTAGCGGGGGGTCGCTCCTACGAGCAGTACTTC
TRBV7-8	few	TRBJ1-6	TRBD1	CASSVETGERSPLHF	TGTGCCAGCAGCGTAGAAACAGGGGAGCGTTCACCCCTCCACTTT
TRBV7-7	.	TRBJ2-2	TRBD2	CASSPYSGANTGELFF	TGTGCTAGCAGCCCGTATAGCGGGGCGAACACCGGGGAGCTGTTTTTT
TRBV6-5	.	TRBJ2-7	TRBD1	CASRWTGGDEQYF	TGTGCCAGCAGATGGACAGGGGGCGACGAGCAGTACTTC
TRBV5-4	.	TRBJ2-7	TRBD1	CASGLQGSTYEQYF	TGTGCCAGCGGATTACAGGGGTCTACCTACGAGCAGTACTTC
TRBV5-4	.	TRBJ2-5	TRBD1	CASSLGASGGETQYF	TGTGCCAGCAGCTTGGGTGCATCAGGGGGAGAGACCCAGTACTTC
TRBV2	.	TRBJ1-2	.	CASSRRINYGYTF	TGTGCCAGCTCACGCAGGATCAACTATGGCTACACCTTC
TRBV6-6	.	TRBJ1-4	.	CASSRTAATGSNEKLFF	TGTGCCAGCAGTCGAACCGCCGCGACAGGTTCTAATGAAAAACTGTTTTTT
TRBV7-8	.	TRBJ2-1	TRBD2	CASSFKGLAGGHGYNEQFF	TGTGCCAGCAGCTTTAAGGGACTAGCGGGGGGGCACGGCTACAATGAGCAGTTCTTC
TRBV15	.	TRBJ2-1	.	CATSSRIYNEQFF	TGTGCCACCAGCAGCAGGATTTACAATGAGCAGTTCTTC
TRBV6-5	.	TRBJ1-2	.	CASSPGMTAYGYTF	TGTGCCAGCAGTCCAGGGATGACAGCCTATGGCTACACCTTC
TRBV5-1	.	TRBJ2-2	.	CASSASYGGRDTGELFF	TGCGCCAGCAGCGCCTCGTATGGAGGAAGAGACACCGGGGAGCTGTTTTTT
TRBV2	.	TRBJ1-5	.	CASSGQDNGNQPQHF	TGTGCCAGCAGTGGTCAGGATAACGGCAATCAGCCCCAGCATTTT
TRBV7-9	.	TRBJ1-6	.	CASSFPGRERDSPLHF	TGTGCCAGCAGCTTCCCGGGCCGCGAGAGGGATTCACCCCTCCACTTT
TRBV11-2	.	TRBJ2-7	TRBD1	CASSLEDRVRYEQYF	TGTGCCAGCAGCTTAGAAGACAGGGTCAGGTACGAGCAGTACTTC